The clone carrying this T cell receptor (beta chain) was found many times. V lost 7 bases and J lost 5, with 13 bases in between. Germline-derived CDR1 and CDR2 are MNHEY and SVGEGT. CDR3 length: 13 residues. The sample's time point: newly diagnosed GD, antithyroid drugs for less than 3 months. TCR sequences were obtained from RNA taken from PBMCs. The data originate from a study of regulatory T cells in long-lasting Graves disease. Library construction for TCR beta used iRepertoire HTBI primers and Arm-PCR of CDR3 regions. TCRdb reprocessed the multiplex PCR reads with MiXCR, giving one entry per CDR3 protein. The sample carries approximately 270,000 distinct CDR3 sequences, 15% to 20% recorded once. This sample also appeared in a second study, on T cells in Graves' hyperthyroidism and ophthalmopathy. This second study says: HTBI primers drove first-round RT-PCR of the TCR CDR3.

The specimen comprised peripheral blood mononuclear cells (PBMCs), sampled at new diagnosis, from a patient treated with antithyroid drugs. The genes are TRBV6-2 or TRBV6-3 and TRBJ2-3, with unresolved D. The sequence was collected from a woman in her twenties or thirties with Graves disease. In DNA form, the CDR3 reads TGTGCCAGCACCATACCTCGTTTAGATACGCAGTATTTT. This sequence encodes CASTIPRLDTQYF.